The clone carrying this TCR beta chain was found a few times. The authors' processing: Amplification of reference gene primers was used by the study to estimate nucleated cell counts. Sequenced by immunoSEQ multiplex PCR; TCRdb stores in-frame clones only, minus some. That table furnishes V, J and clone size, whereas the DNA furnished D and trimming. The sample contains tens of thousands of clones, 80% to 85% of which appear only once. These data belong to a study of blood T cell repertoires in COVID-19. Study context: The United States, Italy and Spain were the sources of the acute and convalescent COVID-19 samples. PBMCs, B-cell-depleted T cells, or T cells provided the cDNA or gDNA that made up the material.

The V and J ends lost 0 bases and 5 bases respectively, with 11 bases between them. The length of the CDR3 is 15 residues. Per the germline V gene, CDR1 is SGHRS and CDR2 is YFSETQ. This TCR came from a man in his 70s with acute or convalescent COVID-19. The rearrangement joins TRBV5-1 to TRBJ1-4; tentatively, D is TRBD1 (6 bases). The sample taken for sequencing was peripheral blood. The CDR3 DNA sequence: TGCGCCAGCAGCTTGGGCAGGGACACAAATGAAAAACTGTTTTTT. This sequence encodes CASSLGRDTNEKLFF. Looking up the rest from reference TRBV5-1 and TRBJ1-4 gives the full variable domain: KAGVTQTPRYLIKTRGQQVTLSCSPISGHRSVSWYQQTPGQGLQFLFEYFSETQRNKGNFPGRFSGRQFSNSRSEMNVSTLELGDSALYLCASSLGRDTNEKLFFGSGTQLSVL.